Listed below are T cell receptor beta chains from one sample, sequenced in a study of shared clonotypes between healthy human individuals. The protocol was immunoSEQ multiplex PCR, while the TCRdb copy is restricted to in-frame clones and leaves out a portion. Of about 2.1 million clones listed, 80% to 95% are singletons. The sequenced sample consisted of naive CD8+ T cells from PBMCs. These receptors all come from a man aged 18-30 years in good health. Some clones in this sample may be carry-over from other donors' samples. CDR3s include the opening cysteine and the closing phenylalanine or tryptophan.

V gene: TRBV6-5; J gene: TRBJ1-1; CDR3 length: 15; CDR3 protein: CASSYSGGGRTEAFF
V gene: TRBV5-1; J gene: TRBJ2-7; CDR3 length: 15; CDR3 protein: CASSLDRTGAYEQYF
V gene: TRBV27; J gene: TRBJ2-7; CDR3 length: 15; CDR3 protein: CASSTALRGRYEQYF
V gene: TRBV14; J gene: TRBJ1-2; CDR3 length: 14; CDR3 protein: CASSPGLSAYGYTF
V gene: TRBV11-2; J gene: TRBJ2-1; CDR3 length: 15; CDR3 protein: CASSRGTSSYNEQFF
V gene: TRBV7-6; J gene: TRBJ2-2; CDR3 length: 17; CDR3 protein: CASSRDINTIDSGELFF
V gene: TRBV28; J gene: TRBJ2-7; CDR3 length: 12; CDR3 protein: CASSYSSYEQYF
V gene: TRBV28; J gene: TRBJ2-3; CDR3 length: 13; CDR3 protein: CASSLRGSDTQYF
V gene: TRBV29-1; J gene: TRBJ2-1; CDR3 length: 15; CDR3 protein: CSVEQGAGAYNEQFF
V gene: TRBV19; J gene: TRBJ2-1; CDR3 length: 14; CDR3 protein: CASNGLYSYNEQFF
V gene: TRBV6-1; J gene: TRBJ1-2; CDR3 length: 14; CDR3 protein: CASRGAGLDYGYTF
V gene: TRBV28; J gene: TRBJ2-7; CDR3 length: 20; CDR3 protein: CASSLTRVPSIGTESYEQYF
V gene: TRBV30; J gene: TRBJ1-2; CDR3 length: 14; CDR3 protein: CAWSRITVRYGYTF
V gene: TRBV27; J gene: TRBJ2-7; CDR3 length: 12; CDR3 protein: CASSFRGAEQYF
V gene: TRBV7-3; J gene: TRBJ1-3; CDR3 length: 15; CDR3 protein: CASSLGQGPGNTIYF
V gene: TRBV19; J gene: TRBJ1-2; CDR3 length: 15; CDR3 protein: CASSSQTGAGDGYTF
V gene: TRBV28; J gene: TRBJ1-2; CDR3 length: 15; CDR3 protein: CASRLYPSSGDGYTF
V gene: TRBV7-6; J gene: TRBJ2-3; CDR3 length: 15; CDR3 protein: CASSLGGGATDTQYF
V gene: TRBV5-4; J gene: TRBJ2-7; CDR3 length: 13; CDR3 protein: CASSPGPAYEQYF
V gene: TRBV28; J gene: TRBJ2-7; CDR3 length: 13; CDR3 protein: CASSYNRGYEQYF
V gene: TRBV9; J gene: TRBJ2-7; CDR3 length: 16; CDR3 protein: CASSVGTGTGIYEQYF
V gene: TRBV15; J gene: TRBJ1-4; CDR3 length: 15; CDR3 protein: CATSRGGETNEKLFF
V gene: TRBV27; J gene: TRBJ2-7; CDR3 length: 14; CDR3 protein: CATRPAPGGYEQYF
V gene: TRBV4-1; J gene: TRBJ2-2; CDR3 length: 14; CDR3 protein: CASSQGGFTGELFF
V gene: TRBV15; J gene: TRBJ1-3; CDR3 length: 13; CDR3 protein: CATSTRTDYTIYF
V gene: TRBV30; J gene: TRBJ1-6; CDR3 length: 13; CDR3 protein: CAWRGAYNSPLHF